Listed below are T cell receptor beta chains from one sample, sequenced in a study of shared clonotypes between healthy human individuals. The repertoire was sequenced with immunoSEQ multiplex PCR; TCRdb's copy has only in-frame clones and lacks some. The sample carries more than 2 million clones, about 95% recorded once. Specimen: naive CD8+ T cells sorted from blood. Receptors were obtained from a man in his late teens or twenties in good health. Each CDR3 is given with its conserved first and last residue. D genes are given only for firm matches. Expanded clones get a size class; other rows say once, few or many, or leave the size out.

CASSERDLGYEQYF TGTGCCAGCAGTGAACGGGATTTGGGTTACGAGCAGTACTTC NA TRBJ2-7 NA TRBV2
CASNLRGEVRGEQYF TGTGCCAGCAACCTTCGCGGGGAGGTTAGAGGCGAGCAGTACTTC NA TRBJ2-7 NA TRBV11-2
CAWSVSSTDTQYF TGTGCCTGGAGTGTCTCCAGCACAGATACGCAGTATTTT NA TRBJ2-3 NA TRBV30
CASPGTGTVAPNEQFF TGCGCCAGTCCGGGAACCGGGACGGTCGCCCCCAATGAGCAGTTCTTC NA TRBJ2-1 NA TRBV5-1
CASSLALGQGADYNEQFF TGTGCCAGCAGCTTAGCGTTGGGGCAGGGAGCGGACTACAATGAGCAGTTCTTC once TRBJ2-1 NA TRBV7-9
CASSQKSGVYEQYF TGTGCCAGCAGCCAAAAATCGGGGGTATACGAGCAGTACTTC NA TRBJ2-7 NA TRBV16
CASTQGSAPETQYF TGTGCCTCAACCCAGGGATCGGCCCCAGAGACCCAGTACTTC NA TRBJ2-5 NA TRBV9
CASSGDRETDTQYF TGCGCCAGCAGTGGGGACAGGGAAACAGATACGCAGTATTTT NA TRBJ2-3 TRBD1 TRBV10-1
CAISEYRGTDTQYF TGTGCCATCAGTGAGTACCGGGGCACAGATACGCAGTATTTT NA TRBJ2-3 NA TRBV10-3
CASGFQDGGAADTQYF TGCGCCAGCGGCTTCCAGGACGGGGGGGCCGCAGATACGCAGTATTTT once TRBJ2-3 TRBD2 TRBV4-1